The clone carrying this T cell receptor beta chain was seen only a few times. The data belong to a study of T cell changes during pregnancy in multiple sclerosis. V was clipped by 5 bases and J by 0 bases, with 7 bases between them. Germline V gene data show CDR1 as MGHRA and CDR2 as YSYEKL. This CDR3 has 13 amino acids. Only in-frame clones appear in the TCRdb table, and some are missing; sequencing was by immunoSEQ multiplex PCR. The sample has roughly 88,000 clones, roughly nine tenths seen once. The chain carries TRBV4-1 and TRBJ2-5; no clear D gene. The sequence was obtained from a female donor with multiple sclerosis, enrolled in a pregnancy study. The starting material was peripheral blood, obtained in the first trimester of pregnancy. This CDR3 is CASSYENQETQYF. The CDR3 DNA sequence: TGCGCCAGCAGCTATGAGAACCAAGAGACCCAGTACTTC.